The present T cell receptor beta chain was sequenced within a study of CD8 T cells in Susac syndrome. Random-hexamer reverse transcription was applied to about 0.45 to 1 ug RNA. Multiplex PCR with immunoSEQ amplified the TCR beta CDR3 across 54 Vbeta and 13 Jbeta. TCRdb recomputed calls from the immunoSEQ multiplex PCR reads with MiXCR, one row per CDR3 protein. This sample carries about 290,000 distinct CDR3 sequences, about 91% of them seen once, and the ten largest clones take roughly 0.2%. Sequencing of TCR beta was performed on blood CD8+ and CD4+ T cells. The patients who served as multiple sclerosis controls were treatment-naive and had stable or active relapsing-remitting disease that fulfilled the revised McDonald criteria. TEMRA cells were FACS-enriched, unlike CD8+ and CD4+ T cells, which were negatively isolated. Specimen: CD8+ T cells from PBMCs. The source is a human donor with multiple sclerosis.

The CDR3 region is CASSMRISTEAFF. DNA for the CDR3: TGTGCCAGTAGTATGAGGATTTCTACTGAAGCTTTCTTT. V is TRBV19 and J is TRBJ1-1, with D hard to call. CDR1 LNHDA and CDR2 SQIVND come from the germline V gene (reference sequence). This CDR3 comprises 13 residues. V was trimmed by 3 bases and J by 5 bases, leaving 10 bases between them.